The clone carrying this T cell receptor beta chain was seen repeatedly, ten times or more. The antigen remains undetermined. This specimen belongs to a study of human T cells and chemical hapten exposure. Background on the study: A 2 cm by 2 cm inner upper arm patch received 2% DPC for sensitization.

This CDR3 contains 12 residues. Between the trimmed V and J ends, which lost 6 bases and 9 bases, there was a span of 9 bases. Specified time point: pre-sensitization, week 0. Treatment here: therapeutic diphenylcyclopropenone sensitization with weekly scalp DPC. Overall study findings and caveats: With DPC sensitization, TCRs exceeding 1 in 1000 frequency showed no change.

The study's library attached unique molecular identifiers to single cDNA molecules. Per the original data handling: Samples had a median of around 88,000 TCRs, ranging roughly 23,224 to 690,600. In TCRdb, the RACE reads were re-called with MiXCR into one record per CDR3 protein. These V and J calls are TCRdb output, not the study's own analysis. The sample contains some 51,000 distinct CDR3 sequences, about 9.4% of which appear only once. The clonotype originates from a middle-aged woman with alopecia areata. Some clones in this sample may be carry-over from other donors' samples. Here the sequenced sample was whole blood, taken in connection with sensitization to the hapten diphenylcyclopropenone (DPC). The rearrangement joins TRBV12-3 or TRBV12-4 to TRBJ1-6, with no clear D. CDR3 loop: CASSLSASPLHF. The CDR3 DNA follows: TGTGCCAGCAGCCTCTCCGCTTCACCCCTCCACTTT.